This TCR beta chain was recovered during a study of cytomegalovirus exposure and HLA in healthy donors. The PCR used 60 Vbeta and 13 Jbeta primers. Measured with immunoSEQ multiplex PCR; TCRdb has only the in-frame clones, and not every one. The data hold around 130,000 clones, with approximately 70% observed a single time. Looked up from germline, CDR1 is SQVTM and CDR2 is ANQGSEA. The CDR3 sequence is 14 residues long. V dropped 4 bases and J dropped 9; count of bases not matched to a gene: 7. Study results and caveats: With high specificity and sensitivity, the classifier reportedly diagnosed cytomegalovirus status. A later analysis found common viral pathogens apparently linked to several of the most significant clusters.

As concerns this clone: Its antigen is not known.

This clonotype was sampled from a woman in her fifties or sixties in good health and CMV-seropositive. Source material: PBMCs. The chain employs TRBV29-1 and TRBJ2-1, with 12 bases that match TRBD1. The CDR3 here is CSVGGGQGAREQFF. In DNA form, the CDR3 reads TGCAGCGTTGGAGGGGGACAGGGGGCGCGTGAGCAGTTCTTC.